Listed here is a single TCR beta chain. The sample comes from a study of blood T cell repertoires in COVID-19. TCRdb's table, derived via immunoSEQ multiplex PCR, lists solely in-frame clones and lacks some. The sample holds around 180,000 clones, approximately 85% seen once. The TCR originated in a man in his sixties with acute or convalescent COVID-19. Source material: peripheral blood.

The CDR3: CASSPDRGPLGTDTQYF. The CDR3 DNA reads as TGTGCCAGCAGTCCGGACAGGGGACCACTGGGCACAGATACGCAGTATTTT. J is TRBJ2-3 and V is TRBV6-6; 9 bases align to TRBD1. The CDR3 consists of 17 residues. The germline CDR1 and CDR2 sequences are MNHNY and SVGAGI (reference sequence). Trimming removed 5 bases from V and 1 base from J; junction bases left unmatched: 10.